This T cell receptor beta chain was retrieved from a study of T cell responses to AZD1222 COVID-19 vaccine (dated by TCRdb to the early 2020s). Some background on the complete study: AZD1222 recipients whose second dose came at about 4 weeks and those whose second dose came at about 12 weeks were combined into one group, since spike-specific TCR depth and breadth did not differ between the two schedules. TCR sequencing covered fewer than 250 trial participants: 207 given two doses of AZD1222 and approximately 26 given two doses of MenACWY control vaccine. Enrollment into the trials was organized by age into subgroups of 18-55, 56-69 and 70-plus years, and those subgroups contained around 150, 28 and 57 TCR-sequenced participants, respectively. What the study reported, not specific to this receptor: Because no samples from the day 14 peak response were available, repertoires could be characterized only after the peak T cell response. CD4 TCRs associated with the vaccine covered the entire spike protein, and the dominant responses were in regions 160-218 and 743-854. Participants were mostly white British, with more females than males. The authors suggested clonal diversity may have been underestimated. Only five or six AZD1222 recipients were SARS-CoV-2 seropositive at baseline, limiting conclusions about previously exposed vaccinees. Epitopes outside the regions mutated in the B.1.351 and B.1.1.7 variants were reportedly recognized by nearly half of the unique spike-specific TCRs. In the small 56-69-year group, the increase in depth fell short of significance, most likely because of low power. After two AZD1222 doses, spike-specific TCR breadth and depth were significantly higher than at day 0 and than in MenACWY recipients.

Including the terminal cysteine and phenylalanine, the CDR3 comprises 13 residues. Only CDR3 DNA remains: 39 bases, in frame from the first base. Taken from the germline V gene, the CDR1 and CDR2 loops are MDHEN and SYDVKM. Cut back by 2 bases and 8 bases, the V and J ends lie 12 bases apart. In the case of this clone: What this receptor recognizes is not known. Per-nucleotide qualities are absent, and no much larger clonotype sits a single base away.

The sample's time point label, in plain terms: baseline before first vaccination. Vaccinee samples were obtained from the UK trials COV001 and COV002, which included a single-blind randomized controlled phase 2/3 trial of AZD1222 (ChAdOx1 nCoV-19) in healthy adults. For TCRbeta chain sequencing, PBMC samples were collected from trial participants at day 0 and at day 28 after the second dose. The CDR3 regions of human TCRbeta chains were subjected to immunosequencing. As for the original processing: Repertoire TCRs were matched against a reference library of SARS-CoV-2-specific TCRs generated with the MIRA antigen-specificity platform. Breadth was defined as the fraction of unique TCRs that were SARS-CoV-2-associated. Depth was defined as the fraction of total T cells that were SARS-CoV-2-associated. Using the MIRA data, every spike-specific TCR was mapped to the spike region that the TCR reacted to and assigned to either a CD4 or a CD8 class. Log10-transformed breadth and depth values were compared by one-way ANOVA with Sidak's multiple comparisons tests. Here the immuneACCESS table is served through TCRdb, limited to in-frame sequences with V and J called. Missing clones are a known gap in these copies; in checked studies unresolved V genes cover under half, and the rest lacks a known reason. V and J calls and clone size are copied from that table; D and trimming were computed from the DNA. Within this sample are 200,000 or so clones, with 80% to 90% of them counted one time only. Under 6.5% of the sample belongs to the ten largest clones.

The clonotype originates from an adult in good health. This receptor chain uses TRBV28 and TRBJ1-2, and possibly TRBD1, on 5 matching bases. Sequenced material: peripheral blood, taken on day 0 of AZD1222 vaccination. The DNA is TGTGCCAGCAGTTTAATACAGGATCGCGGCTACACCTTC. Its protein product is CASSLIQDRGYTF.